The next 29 T cell receptor beta chains were all read from a single sample in a study of blood T cells in healthy people across ages. Primed by a sample-barcoded 5' primer and a J-beta primer mix, a second PCR proceeded for about 7 to 11 cycles. MiXCR was run by TCRdb on the 5' RACE reads, yielding one entry per CDR3 protein. Among 1.5 million to 2 million distinct CDR3 sequences listed, 28% were seen once. The source material was blood. The source of these receptors is a woman in her 30s in good health.

The chain is built from TRBV20-1 and TRBJ2-7, with 9 positions matching TRBD2. Germline CDR1 DFQATT, CDR2 SNEGSKA (reference sequence). Trimming removed 0 bases from V and 7 bases from J; junction bases left unmatched: 13. CDR3 length: 16 residues. CDR3 bases: TGCAGTGCTAGAGATCGGAGGACTAGCGTTTACAATGAGCAGTACTTC. It yields the protein CSARDRRTSVYNEQYF.

This clonotype has a handful of counts. This chain connects TRBV29-1 to TRBJ1-1; D is ambiguous. The CDR3 has 14 residues. Trimming pared 7 bases from V and 1 base from J, leaving 16 bases between. In germline, CDR1 is SQVTM, CDR2 ANQGSEA. The CDR3, as DNA: TGCAGCGCTCTCTCGGTGTTGAGGAACACTGAAGCTTTCTTT. Translated, it gives CSALSVLRNTEAFF.

The chain uses TRBV6-1 and TRBJ2-3; 9 bases line up with TRBD2. The junction had 10 bases not matched to a gene; V was cut back by 11 bases and J by 1 base. Germline V gives CDR1 MNHNS, CDR2 SASEGT. The CDR3 extends over 15 amino acids. CDR3 nucleotide sequence: TGTGCCGGGGAAAGAGAGCGGGGGGGCACAGATACGCAGTATTTT. This sequence encodes CAGERERGGTDTQYF.

The chain employs TRBV29-1 and TRBJ1-1, with unresolved D. The V gene lost 5 bases and the J gene lost 4 bases, with 11 bases spanning the gap. Germline CDR1 is SQVTM and CDR2 is ANQGSEA. This CDR3 has 12 residues. The CDR3 sequence: CSVQSSSTEAFF. In DNA, the CDR3 is TGCAGCGTTCAGAGTAGTTCCACTGAAGCTTTCTTT. Full variable domain (remainder filled in from reference TRBV29-1 and TRBJ1-1): SAVISQKPSRDICQRGTSLTIQCQVDSQVTMMFWYRQQPGQSLTLIATANQGSEATYESGFVIDKFPISRPNLTFSTLTVSNMSPEDSSIYLCSVQSSSTEAFFGQGTRLTVV.

The J gene is TRBJ1-3, the V gene TRBV21-1. TRBV21-1 is labeled a pseudogene. This CDR3 region has 15 residues. The CDR3 protein is CASSARTDSGNTIYF. The CDR3 coding sequence is TGTGCCAGCAGCGCCCGTACCGACTCTGGAAACACCATATATTTT.

This clonotype was seen more than once but under ten times. The chain links TRBV11-2 to TRBJ2-5, with D tentatively TRBD1 (5 bases). Trimming shortened V by 4 bases and J by 4 bases, and 10 bases separated the two germline ends. CDR1 SGHAT and CDR2 FQNNGV come from the germline V gene. This CDR3 comprises 13 residues. CDR3 DNA sequence: TGTGCCAGCAGCTGGGCAGGGATAGAGACCCAGTACTTC. Protein: CASSWAGIETQYF. Supplemented by reference TRBV11-2 and TRBJ2-5, the full variable domain reads EAGVAQSPRYKIIEKRQSVAFWCNPISGHATLYWYQQILGQGPKLLIQFQNNGVVDDSQLPKDRFSAERLKGVDSTLKIQPAKLEDSAVYLCASSWAGIETQYFGPGTRLLVL.

This clonotype was seen at least ten times. This chain connects TRBV14 to TRBJ2-7; the match to TRBD2 covers 7 bases. V lost 5 bases, J lost 4 bases, and 11 bases stayed unmatched. CDR1 and CDR2 (germline): SGHDN, FVKESK. The CDR3 length is 15 residues. CDR3 loop: CASSDLGAGLYEQYF. The CDR3 coding sequence is TGTGCCAGCAGCGACCTAGGAGCGGGGCTATACGAGCAGTACTTC.

The chain has TRBV20-1 and TRBJ2-3; D perhaps matches TRBD2 (6 bases). The CDR3 spans 12 residues. Germline CDR1 DFQATT, CDR2 SNEGSKA (reference sequence). In DNA, the CDR3 is TGCAGCGGGGGTATGTTCACAGATACGCAGTATTTT. Translation gives CSGGMFTDTQYF.

This sequence joins TRBV6-5 and TRBJ1-1; 7 nucleotides match TRBD1. The CDR3 runs 12 residues. J was trimmed by 5 bases and V by 9 bases; bases with no gene match: 6. Germline loops: CDR1 MNHEY, CDR2 SVGAGI. CDR3 sequence: CARTGWETEAFF. The CDR3, as DNA: TGTGCCAGGACAGGGTGGGAGACTGAAGCTTTCTTT.

The V and J genes are TRBV6-1 and TRBJ2-7; D is unresolved. Trimming pared 7 bases from V and 6 bases from J, leaving 16 bases between. Germline loops: CDR1 MNHNS, CDR2 SASEGT. The CDR3 loop spans 13 amino acids. CDR3 in DNA: TGTGCCAGCAAACGGCAGAAAGGCTGCGAGCAGTACTTC. Protein: CASKRQKGCEQYF.

This clonotype appeared a few times. V gene TRBV6-2 or TRBV6-3 combines with J gene TRBJ2-1; the D gene is possibly TRBD2 (6 bases). V dropped 6 bases and J dropped 7 bases, with 13 bases sitting between them. Germline CDR1 reads MNHEY; CDR2 reads SVGEGT. The CDR3 has 13 residues. In nucleotides, the CDR3 is TGTGCCAGCAGGATCGATCTAGCGAATGAGCAGTTCTTC. It is translated as CASRIDLANEQFF.

In its sample, this clonotype was seen a few times. The junction departs from germline at one end; a sequencing error may be responsible. The J gene is TRBJ1-2, the V gene TRBV24-1; tentative D call: TRBD1 (5 bases). Germline V gene data show CDR1 as KGHDR and CDR2 as SFDVKD. This CDR3 contains 14 residues. The CDR3 spells CATSVGGPSYGHTF. In DNA, the CDR3 is TGTGCCACCAGTGTCGGGGGTCCTAGCTATGGCCACACCTTC.

This chain uses TRBV19 with TRBJ1-5, with D tentatively TRBD1 (6 bases). Germline V gives CDR1 LNHDA, CDR2 SQIVND (reference sequence). The CDR3 length is 16 residues. V shed 5 bases and J shed 1 base, with 15 bases lying between them. Written as DNA, the CDR3 is TGTGCCAGTAGTGCTTCGGGGACACCCAGCAATCAGCCCCAGCATTTT. Translation gives CASSASGTPSNQPQHF.

In this sample, this clonotype turned up a few times. The gene calls are TRBV7-2 and TRBJ1-4, with unresolved D. The length of the CDR3 is 15 residues. V was shortened by 6 bases and J by 3 bases, with 14 bases between the two germline ends. Germline CDR1 is SGHTA and CDR2 is FQGNSA. As DNA, the CDR3 is TGTGCCAGCAGGTTTCAGGCTCACTCTAATGAAAAACTGTTTTTT. Protein product: CASRFQAHSNEKLFF.

The chain couples TRBV30 to TRBJ1-5; D is uncertain. The CDR3 spans 12 residues. The germline V and J ends were trimmed by 1 base and 7 bases, with 8 bases remaining between them. In germline, CDR1 is GTSNPN, CDR2 SVGIG (reference sequence). CDR3 coding DNA: TGTGCCTGGAGTGCACGAGGACAGCCCCAGCATTTT. Translation gives CAWSARGQPQHF.

This rearrangement joins TRBV19 to TRBJ1-5; 12 bases agree with TRBD1. The CDR3 totals 18 residues. CDR1 is LNHDA, CDR2 SQIVND, per germline (reference sequence). The V segment lost 10 bases and the J segment 1 base; nucleotides outside the gene matches: 14. CDR3 nucleotide sequence: TGTGCCACTAATCAAGTCGGGGGACAGGGGGCGAGCAATCAGCCCCAGCATTTT. Translated: CATNQVGGQGASNQPQHF.

This clonotype was counted at least ten times. V is TRBV7-3 and J is TRBJ2-1; D uncertain. CDR1 and CDR2 (germline): SGHTA, FQGTGA. This CDR3 contains 14 residues. The ends were cut back, 5 bases at V and 3 bases at J, with 11 bases in the middle. The CDR3 bases are TGTGCCAGCAGCATTGAGAGCCTCTACAATGAGCAGTTCTTC. Protein product: CASSIESLYNEQFF.

This clonotype showed up just a few times. The chain has TRBV6-1 and TRBJ2-5; D is uncertain. Germline CDR1 and CDR2: MNHNS and SASEGT. V lost 2 bases, J lost 1 base, and 8 bases lay in between. The CDR3 length is 14 residues. The CDR3 nucleotides read TGTGCCAGCAGTGAATGGGCGCTCCAAGAGACCCAGTACTTC. Protein product: CASSEWALQETQYF.

The chain couples TRBV11-2 to TRBJ1-2; tentatively, D is TRBD1 (6 bases). The germline V gene encodes CDR1 SGHAT and CDR2 FQNNGV. Between the trimmed V and J ends, which lost 4 bases and 4 bases, there was a span of 16 bases. The CDR3 is 15 amino acids. The CDR3, as DNA: TGTGCCAGCAGCTCCACTTCCCGGGGGCCCTATGGCTACACCTTC. It translates to CASSSTSRGPYGYTF.

There are many counts of this clonotype. J is TRBJ2-3 and V is TRBV4-2, with D unclear. Germline CDR1 and CDR2: LGHNA and YNFKEQ. Trimming took off 4 bases at V and 0 bases at J, with 14 bases between the two ends. This CDR3 contains 16 residues. The CDR3 reads CASSPSRGSSTDTQYF. For the CDR3, the DNA is TGTGCCAGCAGCCCCAGTCGAGGTTCTAGCACAGATACGCAGTATTTT.

In this sample, this clonotype turned up a few times. The V gene is TRBV7-9, the J gene TRBJ2-4; D possibly uses TRBD1 or TRBD2 (7 bases each). The V end was cut by 5 bases, the J end by 8 bases, with 19 bases between. The germline V gene encodes CDR1 SEHNR and CDR2 FQNEAQ (reference sequence). The CDR3 has 15 residues. The CDR3 sequence is CASSGGGYAGDIQYF. CDR3 DNA sequence: TGTGCCAGCAGCGGAGGGGGCTACGCGGGGGACATTCAGTACTTC.

The chain uses TRBV19 and TRBJ2-3; D is possibly TRBD2 (5 bases). The V end was cut by 5 bases, the J end by 6 bases, with 12 bases between. Germline loops: CDR1 LNHDA, CDR2 SQIVND (reference sequence). The CDR3 covers 13 residues. The CDR3 sequence: CASSSGSADTQYF. The CDR3 coding sequence is TGTGCCAGTAGTTCGGGATCTGCGGATACGCAGTATTTT.

This clonotype was recorded at least ten times. The J gene is TRBJ1-1, the V gene TRBV25-1, with D unclear. The germline V gene encodes CDR1 MGHDK and CDR2 SYGVNS. Trimming left V 6 bases short and J 2 bases short, with 7 bases between. The CDR3 loop spans 12 amino acids. The CDR3 here is CASRLGNTEAFF. In nucleotides, the CDR3 is TGTGCCAGCAGACTCGGAAACACTGAAGCTTTCTTT.

Remarks on this clonotype: One base away lies a much larger clone, so this may be a sequencing read error. The rearrangement uses TRBV10-3 and TRBJ2-1, with TRBD2 matching 7 bases. Trimming cost V 4 bases and J 2 bases; bases outside gene matches: 8. The CDR3 spans 16 residues. Germline V gives CDR1 ENHRY, CDR2 SYGVKD. CDR3 loop: CAISVWGEGTYNEQFF. CDR3 in DNA: TGTGCCATCAGTGTGTGGGGGGAGGGTACCTACAATGAGCAGTTCTTC.

The genes are TRBV6-4 and TRBJ2-2; D is undetermined. The length of the CDR3 is 13 residues. Deletions cut 6 bases from V and 7 bases from J, with 12 bases between. Germline loops: CDR1 MRHNA, CDR2 SNTAGT. The DNA of the CDR3 is TGTGCCAGCAGCCTAGGTCGCGACGGGGAGCTGTTTTTT. The encoded protein is CASSLGRDGELFF.

The chain is built from TRBV15 and TRBJ2-5; D remains ambiguous. The CDR3 spans 17 residues. The ends were cut back, 4 bases at V and 1 base at J, with 19 bases in the middle. Germline assignment: CDR1 LNHNV and CDR2 YYDKDF (reference sequence). CDR3 coding DNA: TGTGCCACCAGCACGATCCCGCCCTTCAACGGCCAAGAGACCCAGTACTTC. It codes for CATSTIPPFNGQETQYF.

The chain couples TRBV12-3 or TRBV12-4 to TRBJ1-1, with D unclear. CDR3 size: 12 residues. The V end was cut by 2 bases, the J end by 5 bases, with 6 bases between. CDR3 bases: TGTGCCAGCAGTTTATCTCGGACTGAAGCTTTCTTT. Translating it yields CASSLSRTEAFF.

The CDR3 coding sequence is TGTGCCAGCAGCCCACAGACCCATTCTGGGGCCAACGTCCTGACTTTC. The encoded protein is CASSPQTHSGANVLTF. V usage is TRBV11-1 and J usage is TRBJ2-6; D remains unclear. Per the germline V gene, CDR1 is SGHAT and CDR2 is FQDESV (reference sequence). Between the trimmed V and J ends, which lost 5 bases and 1 base, there was a span of 12 bases. This CDR3 comprises 16 residues.

The rearrangement uses TRBV12-3 or TRBV12-4 and TRBJ1-1; D not certain. The CDR3 covers 15 residues. Trimming stripped 2 bases from V and 6 bases from J, with 16 bases between. The CDR3 coding sequence is TGTGCCAGCAGTTTACCGTACCTCTCCGGCGCTGAAGCTTTCTTT. Translation: CASSLPYLSGAEAFF.